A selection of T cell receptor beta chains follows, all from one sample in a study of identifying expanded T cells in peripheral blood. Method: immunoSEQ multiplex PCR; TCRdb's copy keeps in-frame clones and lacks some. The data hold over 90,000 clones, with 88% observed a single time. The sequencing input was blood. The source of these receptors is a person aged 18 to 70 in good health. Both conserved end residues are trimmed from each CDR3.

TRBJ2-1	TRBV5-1	ASSPPAGGPRNEQF
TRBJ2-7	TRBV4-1	ASSQDQYAYEQY
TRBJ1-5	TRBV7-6	ASSLTQGPHQPQH
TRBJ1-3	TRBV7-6	ASSLGPDTTGNTIY
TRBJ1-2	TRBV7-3	ASSPRDRARYPMDYT
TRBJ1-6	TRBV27	ASSLWGASVNSPLH
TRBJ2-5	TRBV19	ASGPIGVETQY
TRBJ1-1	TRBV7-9	ASSLDIWENTEAF
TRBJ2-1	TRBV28	ASSSVTGGSYNEQF
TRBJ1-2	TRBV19	ASSSPGMGVGGYT
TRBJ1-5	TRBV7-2	ASSLGGGGGSNQPQH
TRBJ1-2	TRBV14	ASSQVEGMSGYT
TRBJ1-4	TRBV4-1	ASSQVGQGYEKLF
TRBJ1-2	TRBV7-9	ASNPLRATGYYGYT
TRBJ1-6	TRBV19	ASSISGGGSYNSPLH
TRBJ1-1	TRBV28	ASSSWTLNTEAF
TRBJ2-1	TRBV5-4	ASSLEARGGNNEQF
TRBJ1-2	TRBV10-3	AISAPGQGHGYT
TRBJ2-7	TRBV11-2	ASSLPSSYEQY
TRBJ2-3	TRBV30	AWSRQMGSDTQY
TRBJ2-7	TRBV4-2	ASSPLAEMGYEQY
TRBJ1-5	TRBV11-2	ASSSGDLTQPQH
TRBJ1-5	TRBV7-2	ASSLVAGGNQPQH
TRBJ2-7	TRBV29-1	SVTRRSYEQY
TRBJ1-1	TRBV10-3	AIRRDVVNTEAF
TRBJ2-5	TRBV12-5	ASGLGGGGQETQY
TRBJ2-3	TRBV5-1	ASSLGHREDTQY
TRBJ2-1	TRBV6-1	ASSVSGGIVTYNEQF
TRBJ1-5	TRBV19	ASSIKETDQPQH
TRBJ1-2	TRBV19	ASSGSNYGYT
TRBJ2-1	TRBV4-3	ASSQDIAGVYNEQF
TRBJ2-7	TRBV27	ASGLRGSGNEQY
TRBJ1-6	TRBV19	ASSYRGNSPLH
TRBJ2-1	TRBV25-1	ASSEGPTTTDNEQF
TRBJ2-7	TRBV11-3	ASSSEIEQY
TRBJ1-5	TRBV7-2	ASSFRRAGNQPQH
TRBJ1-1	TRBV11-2	ASSLVVEAF
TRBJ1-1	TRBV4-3	ASSRWDANEAF
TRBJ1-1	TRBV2	ASTDGGMDTEAF
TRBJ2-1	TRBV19	ASSKRQGTYNEQF
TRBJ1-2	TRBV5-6	ASSYGQRGYT
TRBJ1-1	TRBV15	ATSRDYQGVAF
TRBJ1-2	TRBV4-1	ASSQESGYT
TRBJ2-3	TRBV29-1	SVVADTQY
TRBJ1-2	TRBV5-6	ASSLGAGRGNRGYT
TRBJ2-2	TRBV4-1	ASSPRTVPLSSNTGELF
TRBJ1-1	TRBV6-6	ASSYGGRNTEAF
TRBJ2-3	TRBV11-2	ASSLDRGTDTQY
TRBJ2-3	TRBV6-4	ASRRRQSSTDTQY
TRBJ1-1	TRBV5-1	ASSPRGGDTEAF